This is a list of T cell receptor beta chains from one sample in a study of blood T cell repertoires in COVID-19. Some clones are missing from TCRdb's copy, which holds only in-frame ones; the method was immunoSEQ multiplex PCR. This table has approximately 300,000 clones, 89% appearing once. Sequenced material: PBMCs or T cells enriched from blood (not recorded which). These receptor sequences come from a man aged 55 to 70 who had recovered from COVID-19. CDR3s include the opening cysteine and the closing phenylalanine or tryptophan. Each record gives: clone size, D gene, J gene, V gene, CDR3 DNA, CDR3 protein. D genes are given only for firm matches. Clone size appears in some rows only: once, few, many, or a class for an expanded clone.

>-|TRBD1|TRBJ2-3|TRBV3-1/TRBV3-2
TGTGCCAGCAGCCCACGGACAGGGGGCACAGATACGCAGTATTTT
CASSPRTGGTDTQYF
>-|-|TRBJ2-3|TRBV1
TGCACCAGCAGCCCTCAAAATTTAGTAGCAGATACGCAGTATTTT
CTSSPQNLVADTQYF
>-|TRBD1|TRBJ1-5|TRBV7-9
TGTGCCAGCAGCTCGGGACAGGGCCGCAATCAGCCCCAGCATTTT
CASSSGQGRNQPQHF
>-|-|TRBJ2-7|TRBV10-3
TGTGCCATCAGTGGGATGAGGGACGAGCAGTACTTC
CAISGMRDEQYF
>-|-|TRBJ2-7|TRBV10-3
TGTGCCATCAGCGACGGGAATTCCTACGAGCAGTACTTC
CAISDGNSYEQYF
>once|-|TRBJ1-2|TRBV5-5
TGTGCCAGCAGCTTGGGGACAGACAACTATGGCTACACCTTC
CASSLGTDNYGYTF
>-|TRBD1|TRBJ2-4|TRBV5-1
TGCGCCAGCAGCTTAGGACAGGAAATTCAGTACTTC
CASSLGQEIQYF
>-|-|TRBJ2-1|TRBV6-1
TGTGCCAGCAGTGAATTAAGGTGGGGCAGGGGCCCTTACAATGAGCAGTTCTTC
CASSELRWGRGPYNEQFF
>-|TRBD1|TRBJ2-7|TRBV5-1
TGCGCCAGCAGCTGGGGGACAGGGGGCGAGCAGTACTTC
CASSWGTGGEQYF
>-|TRBD1|TRBJ2-1|TRBV7-9
TGTGCCAGCAGCTTCGGGGGGACAGGGCACAATGAGCAGTTCTTC
CASSFGGTGHNEQFF
>-|TRBD2|TRBJ2-2|TRBV4-1
TGCGCCAGCAGCCGAACTCAAGCGGGAGCAGGGGAGCTGTTTTTT
CASSRTQAGAGELFF
>-|TRBD1|TRBJ1-5|TRBV5-1
TGCGCCAGCAGCTCTTTGGGACAGGATCAGCCCCAGCATTTT
CASSSLGQDQPQHF
>once|-|TRBJ2-1|TRBV27
TGTGCCAGCAGTTTAGGGGAGAGTGAGCAGTTCTTC
CASSLGESEQFF
>-|-|TRBJ1-1|TRBV6-5
TGTGCCAGCAGGGATGGGCAGCCGAACACTGAAGCTTTCTTT
CASRDGQPNTEAFF
>-|-|TRBJ1-3|TRBV6-4
TGTGCCAGCAGTCCCCAGGTGGACTCTGGAAACACCATATATTTT
CASSPQVDSGNTIYF
>-|-|TRBJ1-5|TRBV28
TGTGCCAGCAGTTTAATAGGGTCGGGAAATAGCAATCAGCCCCAGCATTTT
CASSLIGSGNSNQPQHF
>-|-|TRBJ1-1|TRBV12-3/TRBV12-4
TGTGCCAGCAGTTTTCAGGGTGACACTGAAGCTTTCTTT
CASSFQGDTEAFF
>-|-|TRBJ1-1|TRBV19
TGTGCCAGTAGTATGGTGACAGGTCCGAACACTGAAGCTTTCTTT
CASSMVTGPNTEAFF
>-|-|TRBJ2-5|TRBV11-1
TGTGCCAGCAGCTTAGGTAGCCGTCAGACCCAGTACTTC
CASSLGSRQTQYF
>once|TRBD1|TRBJ1-2|TRBV12-3/TRBV12-4
TGTGCCAGCAGTAGGACAGGGGATGGCTACACCTTC
CASSRTGDGYTF
>-|TRBD1|TRBJ1-2|TRBV19
TGTGCCAGTAGCTCATCGGACAGGGTTGACTATGGCTACACCTTC
CASSSSDRVDYGYTF
>-|-|TRBJ1-3|TRBV18
TGTGCCAGCTCACCCGTACCGAGCGCTGGAGACACCATATATTTT
CASSPVPSAGDTIYF
>-|-|TRBJ1-2|TRBV20-1
TGCAGTGCTAGACGGGACTATGGCTACACCTTC
CSARRDYGYTF
>-|-|TRBJ2-1|TRBV5-1
TGCGCCAGCTCCCCCGGTGCTCCATCAGGGGAGCAGTTCTTC
CASSPGAPSGEQFF
>-|-|TRBJ2-3|TRBV3-1/TRBV3-2
TGTGCCAGCAGCCAAGACCCGAGGGAAGAAGATACGCAGTATTTT
CASSQDPREEDTQYF
>few|TRBD1|TRBJ2-6|TRBV2
TGTGCCAGCAGGGACAGGGGAACTGGGGCCAACGTCCTGACTTTC
CASRDRGTGANVLTF
>once|TRBD2|TRBJ2-3|TRBV9
TGTGCCAGCAGCGTAGGAATTCAGGGGACTAGCGGGAGAAATACGCAGTATTTT
CASSVGIQGTSGRNTQYF
>-|TRBD1|TRBJ2-3|TRBV7-3
TGTGCCAGCAGGGCAGCGATAACAGGGGGAGCAGATACGCAGTATTTT
CASRAAITGGADTQYF
>-|TRBD2|TRBJ2-3|TRBV11-2
TGTGCCAGCAGCCCCACTAGCGGGAGGACAGATACGCAGTATTTT
CASSPTSGRTDTQYF
>-|-|TRBJ2-3|TRBV19
TGTGCCAGTATCCCACAGGGAGAAGATACGCAGTATTTT
CASIPQGEDTQYF
>-|-|TRBJ1-6|TRBV12-3/TRBV12-4
TGTGCCAGCAGTTTTGGGAGTTCACCCCTCCACTTT
CASSFGSSPLHF
>-|TRBD1|TRBJ1-1|TRBV2
TGTGCCAGCAGCCCGGGACAGACGAACACTGAAGCTTTCTTT
CASSPGQTNTEAFF
>once|TRBD1|TRBJ1-2|TRBV5-6
TGTGCCAGCAGCTCGGGGACAGGGGAGAACTATGGCTACACCTTC
CASSSGTGENYGYTF
>-|-|TRBJ1-1|TRBV19
TGTGCCAGTAATGTCGCAGGGAACACTGAAGCTTTCTTT
CASNVAGNTEAFF
>-|TRBD1|TRBJ2-1|TRBV19
TGTGCCAGTAGTGGCAGGACAGGCCCCAATGAGCAGTTCTTC
CASSGRTGPNEQFF
>-|-|TRBJ2-5|TRBV10-3
TGTGCCATCAGTGAGTCCCTTCGGGAGACCCAGTACTTC
CAISESLRETQYF
>-|-|TRBJ1-3|TRBV6-5
TGTGCCAGCAGCCTAACAATGACGGGGAGAAACACCATATATTTT
CASSLTMTGRNTIYF
>-|-|TRBJ1-1|TRBV4-2
TGTGCCAGCAGCCAAGATTTCCCCAGGGCCAACACTGAAGCTTTCTTT
CASSQDFPRANTEAFF
>-|TRBD1|TRBJ2-1|TRBV7-9
TGTGCCAGCAGCTTAGGAATTGGGACAGCCAACAATGAGCAGTTCTTC
CASSLGIGTANNEQFF
>-|-|TRBJ1-6|TRBV30
TGTGCCTGGAGATGGGGGCCCTATAATTCACCCCTCCACTTT
CAWRWGPYNSPLHF
>-|-|TRBJ1-5|TRBV6-2/TRBV6-3
TGTGCCAGCAGTTACTCGGGGCTTCAGCCCCAGCATTTT
CASSYSGLQPQHF
>-|-|TRBJ2-7|TRBV3-1/TRBV3-2
TGTGCCAGCAGCCTTGCGCAGGGAGGTGAGCAGTACTTC
CASSLAQGGEQYF
>few|-|TRBJ2-3|TRBV11-3
TGTGCCAGCAGCTTAGATGCGGATACGCAGTATTTT
CASSLDADTQYF
>-|-|TRBJ1-5|TRBV6-5
TGTGCCAGCAGTTACTCGGCGGGCGTAGGACAGCCCCAGCATTTT
CASSYSAGVGQPQHF
>-|TRBD2|TRBJ2-7|TRBV28
TGTGCCAGCAGTTGGATATCCCGGGGGGTCTACGAGCAGTACTTC
CASSWISRGVYEQYF
>-|TRBD1|TRBJ2-7|TRBV3-1/TRBV3-2
TGTGCCAGCAGCCTTCCGGGACAGTACTACGAGCAGTACTTC
CASSLPGQYYEQYF
>few|-|TRBJ2-3|TRBV11-3
TGTGCCAGCAGCCGTGACAGCCGCACAGATACGCAGTATTTT
CASSRDSRTDTQYF
>-|-|TRBJ2-5|TRBV5-1
TGCGCCAGCAGCGGGGGACACCTTGGTGAGACCCAGTACTTC
CASSGGHLGETQYF
>-|TRBD1|TRBJ1-1|TRBV11-2
TGTGCCAGCAGCTCCAGGACAGGGGGGGACACTGAAGCTTTCTTT
CASSSRTGGDTEAFF
>few|TRBD1|TRBJ1-2|TRBV9
TGTGCCAGCAGCGCAACCGGGACAGGGCGTTATGGCTACACCTTC
CASSATGTGRYGYTF
>-|-|TRBJ2-1|TRBV9
TGTGCCAGCAGCGTAGGACTAGTTGAGAGTGGCTACAATGAGCAGTTCTTC
CASSVGLVESGYNEQFF
>-|TRBD1|TRBJ2-7|TRBV5-1
TGCGCCAGCAGCCGAATTGCTGGGACAGAGTTCTCCTACGAGCAGTACTTC
CASSRIAGTEFSYEQYF